The clone carrying this T cell receptor beta chain was seen once. Per the study methods: Using reference gene primer amplification, nucleated cell counts were estimated. This table comes from immunoSEQ multiplex PCR, and its TCRdb copy is limited to in-frame clones, with some not included. The DNA was the basis for D and trimming; V, J and clone size are from that table. The data show approximately 110,000 clones, approximately 78% seen once. These data come from a study of blood T cell repertoires in COVID-19. CDR1 and CDR2 from the germline V gene are SGDLS and YYNGEE. This CDR3 comprises 15 residues. V gave up 0 bases and J gave up 0 bases; unmatched junction bases: 1.

Sequences were obtained from peripheral blood. This chain joins TRBV9 and TRBJ1-2; TRBD1 matches 8 bases. The sequence was collected from a man aged 65-85 years with acute or convalescent COVID-19. The CDR3 sequence: CASSVEQGANYGYTF. The CDR3 DNA sequence: TGTGCCAGCAGCGTAGAACAGGGGGCTAACTATGGCTACACCTTC.